Below, 12 T cell receptor beta chains from the same sample are listed, as sequenced in a study of Graves' ophthalmopathy and Graves' hyperthyroidism. Researchers took RNA transcripts and amplified TCR beta CDR3 regions from them. HTBI primers were employed in first-round RT-PCR, then a second-round multiplex PCR followed. TCRdb itself ran the multiplex PCR reads through MiXCR, one entry per CDR3 protein. The data hold about 1.1 million distinct CDR3 sequences, with about 36% observed a single time. The sample was peripheral blood or thyroid tissue (not recorded which). The receptor source for this set is an adult man with Graves' hyperthyroidism.

Remarks on this clonotype: As the CDR3 is not closed by the conserved phenylalanine or tryptophan, this likely results from a read error. The DNA is left out, because the CDR3 cannot be placed on it with certainty; the CDR3 is given as TCRdb lists it. The CDR3 protein is CATSRAGLDY. The chain uses TRBV15 and TRBJ2-5; TRBD2 is the table's D call and was not checked against the DNA. CDR1 and CDR2 from the germline V gene are LNHNV and YYDKDF (reference sequence). The CDR3 adds up to 10 amino acids, both ends counted.

For this clonotype: A read error may be the cause here, since a much bigger clone is one base away. V and J are TRBV25-1 and TRBJ2-5, with D possibly TRBD2 on 6 matching bases. Germline lookup yields CDR1 MGHDK and CDR2 SYGVNS. The CDR3 contains 14 residues. Trimming removed 6 bases at V and 9 bases at J, with 20 bases between. DNA for the CDR3: TGTGCCAGCAGCCTCCTCCTGCCCGGGGAGGCCCAGTACTTC. Amino acid sequence: CASSLLLPGEAQYF. Based on the CDR3 plus reference TRBV25-1 and TRBJ2-5, the full variable domain is EADIYQTPRYLVIGTGKKITLECSQTMGHDKMYWYQQDPGMELHLIHYSYGVNSTEKGDLSSESTVSRIRTEHFPLTLESARPSHTSQYLCASSLLLPGEAQYFGPGTRLLVL.

The V gene is TRBV20-1, the J gene TRBJ1-5; D is possibly TRBD1 (5 bases). Per the germline V gene, CDR1 is DFQATT and CDR2 is SNEGSKA (reference sequence). The CDR3 is made up of 16 amino acids. The V and J ends lost 5 bases and 5 bases respectively, with 22 bases between them. CDR3 region: CSAPKGLAGSDQPQHF. CDR3 in DNA: TGCAGTGCTCCGAAGGGACTAGCGGGAAGCGATCAGCCCCAGCATTTT.

V and J are TRBV29-1 and TRBJ2-2; 9 bases line up with TRBD1. Germline V lookup: CDR1 SQVTM, CDR2 ANQGSEA. This CDR3 is 15 amino acids long. The ends lost 4 bases at V and 4 bases at J; junction bases unmatched: 7. CDR3 DNA sequence: TGCAGCGTTGGGGAGGGGACAGGGACCACCGGGGAGCTGTTTTTT. This codes for CSVGEGTGTTGELFF.

The sample holds one count of this clonotype. This rearrangement joins TRBV12-3 or TRBV12-4 to TRBJ1-6; D is uncertain. Trimming pared 2 bases from V and 11 bases from J, leaving 13 bases between. CDR3 length equals 14 residues. The DNA of the CDR3 is TGTGCCAGCAGTTTACTCGGGTGGAATCCACCCCTCCACTTT. It is translated as CASSLLGWNPPLHF.

This clonotype was counted many times. The J gene is TRBJ1-1, the V gene TRBV6-5; D is uncertain. Germline loops: CDR1 MNHEY, CDR2 SVGAGI. The V and J ends lost 2 bases and 1 base respectively, with 5 bases between them. This CDR3 has 13 amino acids. In nucleotides, the CDR3 is TGTGCCAGCAGTTACGAGACGAACACTGAAGCTTTCTTT. It codes for CASSYETNTEAFF.

V and J are TRBV7-9 and TRBJ2-7, with D possibly being TRBD2 (5 bases). The CDR3 is 15 residues long. Per germline, CDR1 SEHNR and CDR2 FQNEAQ (reference sequence). Trimming shortened V by 3 bases and J by 0 bases, and 12 bases separated the two germline ends. The CDR3 loop is CASSFEGINSYEQYF. In DNA, the CDR3 is TGTGCCAGCAGCTTTGAGGGCATAAACTCCTACGAGCAGTACTTC.

Points on this clonotype: A much larger clone differs from this one at a single base, so this may be a read error. The chain has TRBV13 and TRBJ1-1; D unresolved. CDR1 and CDR2 from the germline V gene are PRHDT and FYEKMQ (reference sequence). The length of the CDR3 is 13 residues. The CDR3 DNA sequence: TGTGCCGGCAGCTTACCCCGAGGTAGGGAAGCTTTCTTT. Translated, it gives CAGSLPRGREAFF.

The rearrangement links TRBV15 to TRBJ2-5, with 8 bases lining up with TRBD1. From germline, CDR1 is LNHNV and CDR2 YYDKDF (reference sequence). The CDR3 extends over 15 amino acids. With V trimmed by 3 bases and J by 2 bases, 5 bases remained unmatched. The CDR3 DNA follows: TGTGCCACCAGCAGTTACCACAGGGGGCAAGAGACCCAGTACTTC. This sequence encodes CATSSYHRGQETQYF.

V gene TRBV7-2 combines with J gene TRBJ1-4; D ambiguous. CDR1 is SGHTA, CDR2 FQGNSA, per germline. V was trimmed by 6 bases and J by 7 bases, leaving 12 bases between them. The CDR3 length is 13 residues. The CDR3: CASRLGGTEKLFF. The CDR3 DNA is TGTGCCAGCAGGCTCGGTGGCACTGAAAAACTGTTTTTT.

There are many counts of this clonotype. This sequence joins TRBV20-1 and TRBJ1-2; D is perhaps TRBD1 (5 bases). CDR1 is DFQATT and CDR2 is SNEGSKA in the germline V gene (reference sequence). Trimming stripped 7 bases from V and 8 bases from J, with 23 bases between. The CDR3 loop spans 14 amino acids. The CDR3 loop reads CSVTLAGQIWGYTF. The DNA of the CDR3 is TGCAGTGTTACCCTAGCAGGGCAGATCTGGGGCTACACCTTC.

This clonotype has a count of ten or more. The chain uses TRBV12-3 or TRBV12-4 and TRBJ1-1; D is unresolved. The CDR3 contains 13 residues. The ends were cut back, 7 bases at V and 3 bases at J, with 12 bases in the middle. This CDR3 is CASTDYVDTEAFF. CDR3 sequence (DNA): TGTGCCAGCACCGATTACGTTGACACTGAAGCTTTCTTT.